Reported below is one T cell receptor (beta chain). The antigen is unknown. RNA amounts of roughly 0.45 to 1 ug underwent reverse transcription with random hexamers. An immunoSEQ multiplex PCR generated amplified TCR beta CDR3 products spanning 54 Vbeta and 13 Jbeta. MiXCR, applied by TCRdb to the immunoSEQ multiplex PCR reads, yields one record per CDR3 protein. The data contain hundreds of thousands of distinct CDR3 sequences, roughly 94% of them singletons. The data were obtained in a study of CD8 T cells in Susac syndrome. Peripheral blood CD8+ and CD4+ T cells were profiled by TCR beta sequencing. Findings of the study overall: The study's TCR sequencing and HLA analysis covered a relatively small number of individuals, and the study acknowledged this.

This CDR3 is 13 amino acids long. Trimming pared 1 base from V and 8 bases from J, leaving 14 bases between. Per germline, CDR1 GTSNPN and CDR2 SVGIG (reference sequence). The receptor comes from a human donor with multiple sclerosis. The chain is built from TRBV30 and TRBJ1-2, with a possible D match to TRBD1 (5 bases). Sequencing was done on a sample of CD4+ T cells from PBMCs. The CDR3, as DNA: TGTGCCTGGAGTGCTCAGGGAGTTTGGGGCTACACCTTC. It yields the protein CAWSAQGVWGYTF.